Below are 25 T cell receptor beta chains sequenced from a single sample in a study of control samples from healthy donors and cancer patients. Method: immunoSEQ multiplex PCR; TCRdb's copy keeps in-frame clones and lacks some. The sample lists some 70,000 clones; 83% were seen once. Sample: blood. The receptors stem from a man aged 60 to 69 in good health.

The chain joins TRBV15 to TRBJ1-5, with a tentative D call TRBD1 (5 bases). The CDR3 length is 13 residues. V lost 0 bases and J lost 6, with 6 bases in between. Per germline, CDR1 LNHNV and CDR2 YYDKDF (reference sequence). The CDR3 DNA reads TGTGCCACCAGCAGAGACAGGGCTCAGCCCCAGCATTTT. Translating it yields CATSRDRAQPQHF. Full variable domain (rest looked up from reference TRBV15 and TRBJ1-5): DAMVIQNPRYQVTQFGKPVTLSCSQTLNHNVMYWYQQKSSQAPKLLFHYYDKDFNNEADTPDNFQSRRPNTSFCFLDIRSPGLGDTAMYLCATSRDRAQPQHFGDGTRLSIL.

The V gene is TRBV5-4, the J gene TRBJ2-7; 12 bases match TRBD2. Germline V CDR1 and CDR2: SGHNT, YYREEE (reference sequence). After removal of 0 bases from V and 3 bases from J, the junction contained 4 bases not matched to a gene. The CDR3 sequence is 16 residues long. The CDR3 protein is CASSLGLAGAYYEQYF. The DNA for the CDR3 is TGTGCCAGCAGCTTGGGACTAGCGGGGGCATACTACGAGCAGTACTTC.

V and J are TRBV7-2 and TRBJ2-1; 9 bases are a match to TRBD2. The CDR3 has 14 residues. V gave up 1 base and J gave up 15 bases; unmatched junction bases: 10. CDR1 and CDR2 from the germline V gene are SGHTA and FQGNSA. The DNA of the CDR3 is TGTGCCAGCAGCTTAGATCCGGCTAGCGGGATAGGGTTCTTC. This gives the protein CASSLDPASGIGFF.

The gene calls are TRBV3-1 (or the pseudogene TRBV3-2) and TRBJ1-4; D remains ambiguous. CDR3 length equals 14 residues. V lost 1 base to trimming and J lost 4 bases, with 7 bases between them. Looked up from germline, CDR1 is LGHDT and CDR2 is YNNKEL (reference sequence). DNA of the CDR3: TGTGCCAGCAGCCAAGGGCCTTATAATGAAAAACTGTTTTTT. This translates into CASSQGPYNEKLFF.

The V and J genes are TRBV5-5 and TRBJ2-3; the match to TRBD2 covers 13 bases. V lost 3 bases to trimming and J lost 3 bases; unmatched junction nucleotides: 4. Per the germline V gene, CDR1 is SGHKS and CDR2 is YYEKEE (reference sequence). The CDR3 is 16 residues long. Here the CDR3 reads CASSSRTSGSTDTQYF. The CDR3 bases are TGTGCCAGCAGCTCACGGACTAGCGGGAGTACAGATACGCAGTATTTT.

The chain carries TRBV6-5 and TRBJ1-5; D is unclear. Germline CDR1 and CDR2: MNHEY and SVGAGI. Deletions cut 10 bases from V and 5 bases from J, with 15 bases between. The CDR3 is 13 amino acids. The CDR3 DNA sequence: TGTGCCACCCGGGAAGAGTTTTATCAGCCCCAGCATTTT. This encodes CATREEFYQPQHF.

The chain uses TRBV28 and TRBJ1-4; a weak D match, TRBD1 (5 bases). The CDR3 has 16 amino acids. V was shortened by 4 bases and J by 5 bases, with 17 bases between the two germline ends. Per germline, CDR1 MDHEN and CDR2 SYDVKM. The chain's CDR3 is CASSSPRGPQNEKLFF. The CDR3 bases are TGTGCCAGCAGTTCCCCCCGGGGCCCTCAGAATGAAAAACTGTTTTTT.

V usage is TRBV5-4 and J usage is TRBJ1-1; 9 bases fit TRBD1. V trimming: 3 bases; J trimming: 1 base; junction bases outside the gene matches: 1. In germline, CDR1 is SGHNT, CDR2 YYREEE (reference sequence). The CDR3 totals 14 residues. The CDR3 nucleotides read TGTGCCAGCAGCTCGACAGGGGGGAACACTGAAGCTTTCTTT. Translated: CASSSTGGNTEAFF.

The rearrangement uses TRBV6-5 and TRBJ1-6; D not resolved. This CDR3 contains 14 residues. V was pared by 0 bases and J by 7 bases, with 7 bases between. CDR1 is MNHEY and CDR2 is SVGAGI in the germline V gene. The CDR3 here is CASSYSHGNSPLHF. The CDR3 bases are TGTGCCAGCAGTTACTCGCACGGGAATTCACCCCTCCACTTT.

The chain uses TRBV5-4 and TRBJ2-5, with TRBD1 identical over 7 bases. CDR3 length: 15 amino acids. J gave up 1 base and V 4 bases, and 7 bases lay outside the gene matches. Germline-derived CDR1 and CDR2 are SGHNT and YYREEE (reference sequence). The CDR3 protein is CASSPYRDSQETQYF. The CDR3 region has the DNA TGTGCCAGCAGCCCCTACCGGGACAGCCAAGAGACCCAGTACTTC.

The V gene is TRBV6-2 or TRBV6-3, the J gene TRBJ2-1, with no clear D. Deletions cut 0 bases from V and 10 bases from J, with 19 bases between. Germline-derived CDR1 and CDR2 are MNHEY and SVGEGT. The CDR3 is 16 residues long. The CDR3 nucleotides are TGTGCCAGCAGTTACTCTTTAGACCTCCTACAAATCGAGCAGTTCTTC. The encoded protein is CASSYSLDLLQIEQFF.

Relative to its sample, this clone is medium-sized. This chain connects TRBV4-2 to TRBJ2-7; D not resolved. This CDR3 is 13 amino acids long. Trimming pared 4 bases from V and 4 bases from J, leaving 11 bases between. Germline assignment: CDR1 LGHNA and CDR2 YNFKEQ. The chain's CDR3 is CASSPEYRYEQYF. The CDR3 nucleotides are TGTGCCAGCAGCCCCGAATACAGATACGAGCAGTACTTC.

This clone has a handful of counts. The same CDR3 also results from other DNA sequences found in this sample. The V and J genes are TRBV6-2 or TRBV6-3 and TRBJ1-5, with TRBD1 identical over 7 bases. This CDR3 comprises 15 residues. Trimming took 5 bases from V and 0 from J; bases not matched to a gene: 4. CDR1 and CDR2 from the germline V gene are MNHEY and SVGEGT. DNA of the CDR3: TGTGCCAGCAGTAGACAGGGCTATAGCAATCAGCCCCAGCATTTT. This encodes CASSRQGYSNQPQHF.

This clone was seen only once. The chain carries TRBV18 and TRBJ1-3; no firm D call. The CDR3 spans 15 residues. V shed 0 bases and J shed 0 bases, with 6 bases lying between them. From germline, CDR1 is KGHSH and CDR2 LQKENI. DNA for the CDR3: TGTGCCAGCTCACCACCCTCAAACTCTGGAAACACCATATATTTT. Translation: CASSPPSNSGNTIYF.

The chain carries TRBV4-2 and TRBJ2-3; weak D call: TRBD1 (5 bases). This CDR3 is built from 16 residues. V shed 0 bases and J shed 1 base, with 11 bases lying between them. CDR1 LGHNA and CDR2 YNFKEQ come from the germline V gene. Here the CDR3 DNA reads TGTGCCAGCAGCCAAGAAACAGGATGGGGCACAGATACGCAGTATTTT. It specifies CASSQETGWGTDTQYF.

The count of this clone is one. The gene calls are TRBV28 and TRBJ1-4; D remains unclear. CDR1 MDHEN and CDR2 SYDVKM come from the germline V gene. This CDR3 is 16 amino acids long. V lost 2 bases, J lost 0 bases, and 10 bases lay in between. The CDR3 DNA sequence: TGTGCCAGCAGTTTAAGGTTCCGTGCAACTAATGAAAAACTGTTTTTT. Translation gives CASSLRFRATNEKLFF.

The chain is built from TRBV28 and TRBJ1-4; no clear D. The CDR3 spans 13 residues. Trimming cost V 6 bases and J 8 bases, with 13 bases left between them. Per germline, CDR1 MDHEN and CDR2 SYDVKM. The DNA for the CDR3 is TGTGCCAGCAGCGCACCCGCGACCGAAAAACTGTTTTTT. It yields the protein CASSAPATEKLFF.

The V call is TRBV19, the J call TRBJ1-1, with 7 bases that match TRBD1. This CDR3 comprises 13 residues. V gave up 7 bases and J gave up 5 bases; unmatched junction bases: 7. CDR1 and CDR2 (germline): LNHDA, SQIVND (reference sequence). The CDR3: CASTNRGGTEAFF. CDR3 nucleotide sequence: TGTGCCAGTACCAACAGGGGCGGGACTGAAGCTTTCTTT.

The rearrangement links TRBV3-1 (or the pseudogene TRBV3-2) to TRBJ2-3; no clear D. The germline V and J ends were trimmed by 0 bases and 2 bases, with 15 bases remaining between them. The CDR3 is 17 residues long. Germline V gene sequence: CDR1 LGHDT, CDR2 YNNKEL (reference sequence). The CDR3 protein is CASSQDRGFLYTDTQYF. CDR3 nucleotides: TGTGCCAGCAGCCAAGATAGAGGATTTCTTTACACAGATACGCAGTATTTT.

This chain uses TRBV4-2 with TRBJ1-2, with D hard to call. Germline assignment: CDR1 LGHNA and CDR2 YNFKEQ. V shed 3 bases and J shed 1 base, with 6 bases lying between them. The CDR3 is 13 residues long. This CDR3 is CASSHSNNYGYTF. CDR3 nucleotide sequence: TGTGCCAGCAGCCATTCCAATAACTATGGCTACACCTTC.

The chain has TRBV30 and TRBJ2-1; maybe TRBD2 (6 bases). Germline V CDR1 and CDR2: GTSNPN, SVGIG (reference sequence). V was shortened by 0 bases and J by 7 bases, with 13 bases between the two germline ends. There are 14 residues in the CDR3. In DNA, the CDR3 is TGTGCCTGGAGTGTACCTGGGGGGTGGAATGAGCAGTTCTTC. It encodes CAWSVPGGWNEQFF.

The V and J genes are TRBV27 and TRBJ2-3; D is uncertain. Germline V gives CDR1 MNHEY, CDR2 SMNVEV (reference sequence). The CDR3 is made up of 15 amino acids. V was cut by 3 bases and J by 0 bases, with 10 bases left in between. The CDR3 region is CASSLGWESTDTQYF. CDR3 DNA sequence: TGTGCCAGCAGTTTGGGCTGGGAAAGCACAGATACGCAGTATTTT.

The chain joins TRBV10-3 to TRBJ2-1; a weak D match, TRBD2 (7 bases). Germline V gives CDR1 ENHRY, CDR2 SYGVKD. V was shortened by 0 bases and J by 5 bases, with 11 bases between the two germline ends. The CDR3 loop spans 15 amino acids. The CDR3 reads CAISESGGTNNEQFF. The CDR3 bases are TGTGCCATCAGTGAGTCAGGGGGGACTAACAATGAGCAGTTCTTC.

The genes are TRBV11-3 and TRBJ1-3; a weak D match, TRBD1 (5 bases). The germline V gene encodes CDR1 SGHNT and CDR2 YENEEA. Trimming cost V 1 base and J 4 bases, with 11 bases left between them. The CDR3 consists of 15 residues. In DNA, the CDR3 is TGTGCCAGCAGCTTAGGGGGCAGGGAGGGAAACACCATATATTTT. This codes for CASSLGGREGNTIYF.

The rearrangement links TRBV18 to TRBJ2-1; either TRBD1 or TRBD2 may supply D (5 bases each). Germline assignment: CDR1 KGHSH and CDR2 LQKENI. This CDR3 is 11 amino acids long. V shed 2 bases and J shed 12 bases, with 8 bases lying between them. The CDR3 loop reads CASSPGGRQFF. The CDR3 bases are TGTGCCAGCTCACCAGGGGGTAGGCAGTTCTTC.